This TCR beta chain was profiled in a study of T cell repertoires in cytomegalovirus infection. Study findings and constraints: Adding up the frequency of public TCR beta families identified people who carried CMV plus the relevant HLA. HLA-C-restricted, CMV-specific TCR beta clonotypes were dominant ex vivo.

Trimming shortened V by 1 base and J by 0 bases, and 4 bases separated the two germline ends. The CDR3 contains 14 residues. MiXCR, run by TCRdb on the reads, gives a single entry per CDR3 protein. The table has around 49,000 distinct CDR3 sequences, over 15% seen once. In regard to this clonotype: The antigen remains undetermined.

V gene TRBV12-3 or TRBV12-4 combines with J gene TRBJ2-1; D gene ambiguous. The source is a human donor in good health (CMV status not recorded). Some clones in this sample may be carry-over from other donors' samples. Material: CD8+ T cells from cultured PBMCs, obtained from culture after CMV antigen stimulation. The CDR3, as DNA: TGTGCCAGCAGTTTAGATAGCTCCTACAATGAGCAGTTCTTC. Residues: CASSLDSSYNEQFF.